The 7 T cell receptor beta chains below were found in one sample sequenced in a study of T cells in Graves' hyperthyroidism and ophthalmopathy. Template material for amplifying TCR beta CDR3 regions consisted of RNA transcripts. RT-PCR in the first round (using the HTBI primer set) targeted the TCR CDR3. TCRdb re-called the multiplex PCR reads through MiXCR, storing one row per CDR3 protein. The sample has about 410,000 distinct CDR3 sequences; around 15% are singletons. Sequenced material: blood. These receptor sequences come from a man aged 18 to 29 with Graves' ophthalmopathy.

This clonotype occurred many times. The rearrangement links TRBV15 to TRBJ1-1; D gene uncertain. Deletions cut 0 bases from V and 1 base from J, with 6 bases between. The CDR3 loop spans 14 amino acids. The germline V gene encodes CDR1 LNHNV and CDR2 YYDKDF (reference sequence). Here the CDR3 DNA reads TGTGCCACCAGCAGAGATCGATGGAACACTGAAGCTTTCTTT. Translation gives CATSRDRWNTEAFF.

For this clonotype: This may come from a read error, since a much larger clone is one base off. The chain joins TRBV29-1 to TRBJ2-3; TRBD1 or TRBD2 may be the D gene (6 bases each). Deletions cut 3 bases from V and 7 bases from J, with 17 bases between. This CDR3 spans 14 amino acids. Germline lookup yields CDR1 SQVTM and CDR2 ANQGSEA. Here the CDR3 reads CSVDGGRNSNTQYF. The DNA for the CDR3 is TGCAGCGTTGACGGGGGCCGAAACTCAAATACGCAGTATTTT.

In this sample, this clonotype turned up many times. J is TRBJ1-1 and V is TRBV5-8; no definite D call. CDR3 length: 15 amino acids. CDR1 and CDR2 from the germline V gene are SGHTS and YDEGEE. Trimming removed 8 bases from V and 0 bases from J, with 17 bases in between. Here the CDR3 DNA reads TGTGCCAGGACTAAGGAGGCAGGAATGAACACTGAAGCTTTCTTT. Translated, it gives CARTKEAGMNTEAFF.

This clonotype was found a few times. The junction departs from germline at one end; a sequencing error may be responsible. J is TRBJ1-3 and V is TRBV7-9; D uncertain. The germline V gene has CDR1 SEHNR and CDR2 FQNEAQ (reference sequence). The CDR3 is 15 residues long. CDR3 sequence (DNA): TGTGCCAGCAGCCGGGTGAGCCCGGCCGGAAGCACCATATATTTT. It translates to CASSRVSPAGSTIYF.

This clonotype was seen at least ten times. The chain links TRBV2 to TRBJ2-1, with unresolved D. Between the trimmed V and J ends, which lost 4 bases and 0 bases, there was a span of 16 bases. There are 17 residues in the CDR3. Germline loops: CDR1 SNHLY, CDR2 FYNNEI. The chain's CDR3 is CASSGIGRRDSYNEQFF. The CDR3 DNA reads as TGTGCCAGCAGTGGAATCGGCAGGCGAGACTCCTACAATGAGCAGTTCTTC.

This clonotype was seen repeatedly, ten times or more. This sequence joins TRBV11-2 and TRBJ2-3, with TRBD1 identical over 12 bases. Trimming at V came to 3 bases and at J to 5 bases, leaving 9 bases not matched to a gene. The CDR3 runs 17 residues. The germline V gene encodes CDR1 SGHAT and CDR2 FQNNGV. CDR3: CASSLASGTGGLDTQYF. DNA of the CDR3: TGTGCCAGCAGCTTGGCCTCCGGGACAGGGGGCTTAGATACGCAGTATTTT.

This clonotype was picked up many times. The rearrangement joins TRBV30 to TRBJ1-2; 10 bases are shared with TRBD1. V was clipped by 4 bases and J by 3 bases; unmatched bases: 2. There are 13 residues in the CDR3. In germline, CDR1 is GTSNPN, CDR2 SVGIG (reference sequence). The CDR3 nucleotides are TGTGCCTGGACTGGGACAGGGGACTATGGCTACACCTTC. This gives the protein CAWTGTGDYGYTF.